This T cell receptor beta chain stems from a study of blood T cell repertoires in COVID-19. Study overall: The cDNA or gDNA used as material had been derived from T cells, B-cell-depleted T cells, or PBMCs.

The sample holds one count of this clone. V dropped 3 bases and J dropped 1 base, with 3 bases sitting between them. Looked up from germline, CDR1 is SGHTA and CDR2 is FQGNSA. The CDR3 totals 12 residues. The assay was immunoSEQ multiplex PCR, and TCRdb's table has in-frame clones only and misses some. The sample has 100,000 to 150,000 clones, 81% seen once. The clonotype comes from a man aged 30 to 45 with COVID-19, enrolled during active disease. The chain uses TRBV7-2 and TRBJ1-1, with unresolved D. Sequencing used peripheral blood. The DNA of the CDR3 is TGTGCCAGCAGCTTTCAGAACACTGAAGCTTTCTTT. This sequence encodes CASSFQNTEAFF.